The rows below give T cell receptor beta chains drawn from one sample of a study of tumor and adjacent non-tumor tissue in lung cancer. TCRdb re-derived calls from the multiplex PCR reads in MiXCR, one entry per CDR3 protein. The data show 120,000 or so distinct CDR3 sequences, 66% seen once. The source material was lung tumor tissue. The source of these receptors is a man aged 25 to 40 with non-small cell lung cancer. Each CDR3 is given with its conserved first and last residue. The D gene is left open where the match is weak. The listing skips clone size in some rows; elsewhere it reads once, few, many or a size class.

j_gene	v_gene	abundance	d_gene	CDR3aa	CDR3nt
TRBJ2-7	TRBV12-3/TRBV12-4	once	.	CASSGLVGGPVERYF	TGCGCCAGCAGTGGCCTAGTGGGGGGGCCAGTTGAGCGGTACTTC
TRBJ2-7	TRBV12-3/TRBV12-4	.	TRBD1	CASSQPRQGSYEQYF	TGTGCCAGCAGTCAACCAAGACAGGGTTCCTACGAGCAGTACTTC
TRBJ2-5	TRBV6-1	many	.	CASSPRLGMWETQYF	TGTGCCAGCTCCCCTAGACTGGGAATGTGGGAGACCCAGTACTTC
TRBJ2-1	TRBV11-2	.	TRBD2	CASSLGLLVGGKNYEQFF	TGTGCCAGCAGCTTAGGGTTATTAGTGGGGGGGAAGAACTATGAGCAGTTCTTC
TRBJ2-3	TRBV15	.	.	CATSRVPNTQYF	TGTGCCACCAGCAGAGTCCCGAATACGCAGTATTTT
TRBJ2-2	TRBV12-3/TRBV12-4	many	TRBD1	CASRLPDRALDTGELFF	TGTGCCAGCAGACTACCCGACAGGGCCCTCGACACCGGGGAGCTGTTTTTT
TRBJ2-1	TRBV6-5	.	.	CASSSQTGCWNEQFF	TGTGCCAGCAGTTCACAAACGGGATGTTGGAATGAGCAGTTCTTC
TRBJ1-1	TRBV11-2	.	.	CASILFSLDIEAFF	TGTGCCAGCATCCTGTTTTCCTTGGACATTGAAGCTTTCTTT
TRBJ1-5	TRBV20-1	many	.	CSARDSGTPDQHF	TGCAGTGCTAGAGATTCTGGGACTCCAGACCAGCATTTT
TRBJ2-7	TRBV6-2/TRBV6-3	many	.	CASSYGGGGRYEQYF	TGTGCCAGCAGTTACGGCGGAGGGGGCAGGTACGAGCAGTACTTC
TRBJ1-1	TRBV11-1	many	.	CASSLDYTEAFF	TGTGCCAGCAGCCTCGACTACACTGAAGCTTTCTTT
TRBJ2-7	TRBV12-3/TRBV12-4	once	TRBD1	CASSLRTGPVYEQYF	TGTGCCAGTAGTTTACGGACAGGGCCGGTCTACGAGCAGTACTTC
TRBJ2-5	TRBV6-2/TRBV6-3	.	.	CASRGWGGRKTQYF	TGTGCCAGCAGAGGGTGGGGGGGCCGCAAGACCCAGTACTTC
TRBJ2-7	TRBV12-3/TRBV12-4	.	TRBD2	CASSLGLAGYEQYF	TGTGCCAGCAGTTTAGGACTAGCGGGCTACGAGCAGTACTTC
TRBJ1-2	TRBV11-2	many	.	CASSSDPGGVYGYTF	TGTGCCAGCAGCTCCGACCCGGGAGGGGTGTATGGCTACACCTTC
TRBJ2-3	TRBV11-2	.	.	CASSLVMTDTQYF	TGTGCCAGCAGCTTAGTCATGACAGATACGCAGTATTTT
TRBJ1-1	TRBV4-1	.	.	CVSSRETAEAFF	TGCGTCAGCAGCCGGGAGACAGCTGAAGCTTTCTTT
TRBJ1-3	TRBV6-6	.	.	CASSYPDNSGNTIYF	TGTGCCAGCAGTTACCCGGACAACTCTGGAAACACCATATATTTT
TRBJ2-1	TRBV20-1	.	TRBD2	CSALTGTSVPHEQFF	TGCAGTGCGCTGACTGGGACTAGCGTTCCCCATGAGCAGTTCTTC
TRBJ2-1	TRBV20-1	many	.	CSANYARTNEQFF	TGCAGTGCTAACTACGCACGGACCAATGAGCAGTTCTTC
TRBJ1-5	TRBV7-8	few	TRBD1	CASSLLFRGRPDSNQPQHF	TGTGCCAGCAGCTTACTGTTCAGGGGGCGACCTGATAGCAATCAGCCCCAGCATTTT
TRBJ1-1	TRBV10-2	.	.	CASSVGPGITEAFF	TGCGCCAGCAGTGTAGGGCCGGGGATCACTGAAGCTTTCTTT
TRBJ2-2	TRBV6-2/TRBV6-3	.	TRBD1	CAFRKEGARTGELFF	TGTGCCTTCAGAAAAGAGGGGGCCCGGACCGGGGAGCTGTTTTTT
TRBJ1-2	TRBV10-3	.	.	CAISETEQEGIFYTF	TGTGCCATCAGTGAGACAGAGCAGGAGGGAATTTTCTACACCTTC
TRBJ2-7	TRBV12-3/TRBV12-4	.	.	CASSPRRGLNEQYF	TGTGCCAGCAGTCCACGACGGGGATTGAACGAGCAATACTTC
TRBJ2-3	TRBV29-1	.	TRBD2	CSARVTSGADKQYF	TGCAGCGCCCGAGTGACTAGCGGGGCAGATAAGCAGTATTTT
TRBJ2-2	TRBV20-1	once	.	CSAWETNNTGELFF	TGCAGTGCTTGGGAAACGAATAACACCGGGGAGCTGTTTTTT
TRBJ1-2	TRBV5-1	.	.	CASSLEANYRYTF	TGCGCCAGCAGCTTGGAAGCTAACTATCGCTACACCTTC
TRBJ2-5	TRBV4-1	.	.	CASSQDRQRETQYF	TGCGCCAGCAGCCAAGATCGCCAGAGGGAGACCCAGTACTTC
TRBJ2-7	TRBV5-6	many	.	CASSADQRGEQYF	TGTGCCAGCAGCGCGGACCAGCGCGGCGAGCAGTACTTC
TRBJ2-2	TRBV12-3/TRBV12-4	.	TRBD1	CASTVATGGPRELFF	TGTGCCAGCACTGTCGCGACAGGGGGTCCCCGAGAGCTGTTTTTT
TRBJ1-1	TRBV4-2	.	TRBD1	CASSTHRGGTEALF	TGTGCTAGCAGCACACACAGGGGAGGAACTGAAGCTTTATTT
TRBJ2-7	TRBV29-1	.	.	CSAPKGESYEEYF	TGCAGCGCTCCGAAGGGGGAGTCCTACGAGGAGTACTTC
TRBJ1-1	TRBV4-3	.	.	CASSFHPGGMDTEVFF	TGCGCCAGCAGCTTTCATCCGGGGGGAATGGACACTGAAGTCTTCTTT
TRBJ2-3	TRBV6-4	.	TRBD2	CASSDSSGRSDTQYF	TGTGCCAGCAGTGACTCAAGCGGGAGGTCGGATACGCAGTATTTT
TRBJ2-1	TRBV20-1	many	.	CSASGVGRDLLYNEQFF	TGCAGTGCTAGTGGGGTGGGGCGGGACCTTTTATACAATGAGCAGTTCTTC
TRBJ2-7	TRBV29-1	many	TRBD1	CSVEAPTGGMDEQYF	TGCAGCGTTGAAGCACCGACAGGGGGCATGGACGAGCAGTACTTC
TRBJ2-1	TRBV11-2	.	.	CISNSPGSSNEQFF	TGTATCAGCAACTCCCCGGGAAGTAGCAATGAGCAGTTCTTC
TRBJ2-3	TRBV6-6	.	TRBD1	CASSDGQGEADMQYF	TGTGCCAGCAGCGATGGACAGGGGGAAGCAGATATGCAGTATTTT
TRBJ2-7	TRBV11-2	.	TRBD2	CASSLELGGKQYF	TGTGCCAGCAGCTTAGAGCTGGGGGGGAAGCAGTATTTC
TRBJ1-2	TRBV29-1	many	.	CSATGPKGYTF	TGCAGCGCCACTGGGCCAAAAGGCTACACCTTC
TRBJ2-1	TRBV20-1	.	.	CSAVQGSRQFF	TGCAGTGCGGTACAGGGATCACGACAGTTCTTC
TRBJ1-1	TRBV5-1	.	.	CASSHSGENTDAFF	TGCGCCAGCAGCCATTCGGGCGAGAACACTGATGCTTTCTTC
TRBJ1-1	TRBV20-1	many	TRBD1	CSAGGTVWGMNTEAFF	TGCAGTGCTGGAGGGACAGTCTGGGGGATGAACACTGAAGCTTTCTTT
TRBJ2-7	TRBV5-6	.	.	CARSPGPRGQYF	TGTGCCAGGAGCCCGGGGCCTCGGGGGCAGTACTTC
TRBJ1-5	TRBV10-3	many	TRBD1	CAISGQGVNQPQHF	TGTGCCATCAGCGGCCAGGGGGTCAATCAGCCCCAGCATTTT
TRBJ2-1	TRBV4-2	.	TRBD1	CASIQGQGPYNEQFF	TGCGCCAGCATCCAGGGACAGGGACCCTACAATGAGCAGTTCTTC
TRBJ1-1	TRBV20-1	.	.	CSARYSGTNTEAFF	TGCAGTGCTAGATATTCCGGGACGAACACTGAAGCTTTCTTT
TRBJ1-1	TRBV4-1	.	.	CASSPREIAEAFF	TGCGCCAGCAGCCCCCGAGAGATTGCTGAAGCTTTCTTT
TRBJ2-5	TRBV11-2	many	.	CASSLVAETQYF	TGTGCCAGCAGCTTAGTAGCGGAGACCCAGTACTTC
TRBJ2-3	TRBV7-9	.	TRBD2	CASSLGSVRLAGVSTDTRYF	TGTGCCAGCAGCTTAGGTAGCGTGAGGCTAGCGGGAGTGTCCACAGATACGCGGTATTTT
TRBJ2-1	TRBV11-3	.	TRBD2	CVSSTRLAGVGEQFF	TGTGTCAGCAGCACAAGACTAGCGGGAGTAGGTGAGCAGTTCTTC
TRBJ2-7	TRBV4-1	.	.	CASIQDGGYEQYF	TGCGCCAGCATCCAAGACGGGGGCTACGAGCAGTACTTC